A single sample gave rise to the 8 T cell receptor beta chains below, sequenced in a study of PD-1 blockade in classical Hodgkin lymphoma. Exposure to brentuximab vedotin varied, and each patient had relapsed following autologous stem cell transplantation. Here immunoSEQ multiplex PCR was the method, and the copy in TCRdb shows in-frame clones only, minus some. The data contain about 75,000 clones, about 92% of them singletons. The sample was peripheral blood mononuclear cells (PBMCs), taken at baseline. The receptors come from a human donor with classical Hodgkin lymphoma.

V and J are TRBV4-1 and TRBJ2-2; tentative D call: TRBD2 (6 bases). Germline V CDR1 and CDR2: MGHRA, YSYEKL. The CDR3 sequence is 16 residues long. The V end was cut by 0 bases, the J end by 0 bases, with 8 bases between. The CDR3 DNA reads as TGCGCCAGCAGCCAAGATGGAGGGGCGAACACCGGGGAGCTGTTTTTT. This encodes CASSQDGGANTGELFF.

This chain connects TRBV7-9 to TRBJ1-1; no clear D gene. The CDR3 covers 12 residues. Germline CDR1 SEHNR, CDR2 FQNEAQ (reference sequence). Between the trimmed V and J ends, which lost 1 base and 6 bases, there was a span of 6 bases. The CDR3 loop is CASSLGLPEAFF. DNA of the CDR3: TGTGCCAGCAGCTTAGGACTTCCTGAAGCTTTCTTT.

The chain is built from TRBV14 and TRBJ2-7, with unresolved D. The CDR3 consists of 16 residues. Looked up from germline, CDR1 is SGHDN and CDR2 is FVKESK. With 1 base removed from V and 8 bases from J, the gap between germline ends came to 21 bases. The CDR3 region is CASSQGIVFPTTKQYF. The DNA for the CDR3 is TGTGCCAGCAGCCAAGGCATCGTCTTTCCTACTACGAAGCAGTACTTC.

The chain combines TRBV7-9 with TRBJ1-3; D gene uncertain. The V end lost 10 bases, the J end lost 4 bases, and 14 bases lay between the germline ends. There are 13 residues in the CDR3. Germline CDR1 is SEHNR and CDR2 is FQNEAQ (reference sequence). CDR3 amino acids: CAIADNQGNTIYF. CDR3 bases: TGTGCCATCGCGGATAATCAAGGAAACACCATATATTTT.

This sequence joins TRBV7-9 and TRBJ1-1, with TRBD1 identical over 8 bases. J lost 7 bases, V lost 4 bases, and 14 bases had no gene match. This CDR3 region has 16 residues. Germline lookup yields CDR1 SEHNR and CDR2 FQNEAQ (reference sequence). The CDR3 sequence is CASSSYRPIGQGEAFF. In nucleotides, the CDR3 is TGTGCCAGCAGCTCATACAGACCAATAGGACAGGGTGAAGCTTTCTTT. The full variable domain, its missing parts supplied by reference TRBV7-9 and TRBJ1-1, is DTGVSQNPRHKITKRGQNVTFRCDPISEHNRLYWYRQTLGQGPEFLTYFQNEAQLEKSRLLSDRFSAERPKGSFSTLEIQRTEQGDSAMYLCASSSYRPIGQGEAFFGQGTRLTVV.

The chain employs TRBV19 and TRBJ2-7; weak D call: TRBD1 (5 bases). The CDR3 extends over 13 amino acids. Trimming stripped 5 bases from V and 1 base from J, with 9 bases between. CDR1 LNHDA and CDR2 SQIVND come from the germline V gene (reference sequence). The CDR3 sequence is CASSPQESYEQYF. CDR3 DNA sequence: TGTGCCAGTAGTCCACAGGAATCCTACGAGCAGTACTTC. Supplemented by reference TRBV19 and TRBJ2-7, the full variable domain reads DGGITQSPKYLFRKEGQNVTLSCEQNLNHDAMYWYRQDPGQGLRLIYYSQIVNDFQKGDIAEGYSVSREKKESFPLTVTSAQKNPTAFYLCASSPQESYEQYFGPGTRLTVT.

The chain is built from TRBV28 and TRBJ2-7; D may correspond to TRBD1 or TRBD2 (6 bases each). V shed 7 bases and J shed 2 bases, with 24 bases lying between them. CDR1 and CDR2 (germline): MDHEN, SYDVKM. The CDR3 totals 17 residues. The CDR3 region is CASTRGGSLRAPYEQYF. CDR3 in DNA: TGTGCCAGCACCCGAGGGGGGTCCCTAAGGGCCCCCTACGAGCAGTACTTC.

The chain recombines TRBV11-2 with TRBJ2-5; no definite D call. Germline V lookup: CDR1 SGHAT, CDR2 FQNNGV. Between the trimmed V and J ends, which lost 6 bases and 7 bases, there was a span of 18 bases. CDR3 length: 14 residues. For the CDR3, the DNA is TGTGCCAGCAGTTCCGACCCAGTTGGGGTGACCCAGTACTTC. This codes for CASSSDPVGVTQYF.